What follows are 17 T cell receptor beta chains derived from one specimen sequenced in a study of a mutant IDH1 vaccine in newly diagnosed glioma. Time point reported: week 23, last vaccination. What each vaccine dose contained was 300 ug of mutant IDH1 20-mer peptide, accompanied by topical imiquimod. TCRdb's table, derived via immunoSEQ multiplex PCR, lists solely in-frame clones and lacks some. The repertoire holds about 41,000 clones, with 78% as singletons. These receptors' antigens are unknown. The source was PBMCs, collected from a glioma patient whose treatment included an IDH1 peptide vaccine. These receptors all stem from a woman between 35 and 50 years old with glioma. Some clones in this sample may be carry-over from other donors' samples.

This clone showed up just a few times. The chain couples TRBV4-3 to TRBJ1-1; no definite D call. The ends were cut back, 0 bases at V and 4 bases at J, with 9 bases in the middle. The germline V gene encodes CDR1 LGHNA and CDR2 YSLEER. The CDR3 spans 14 residues. The CDR3 spells CASSQDRGFTEAFF. CDR3 sequence (DNA): TGCGCCAGCAGCCAAGATCGGGGATTCACTGAAGCTTTCTTT.

This rearrangement joins TRBV6-5 to TRBJ1-2; 7 bases map to TRBD1. V lost 2 bases to trimming and J lost 8 bases; unmatched junction nucleotides: 5. The germline CDR1 and CDR2 sequences are MNHEY and SVGAGI. The CDR3 covers 13 residues. CDR3 region: CASSYEGGRGYTF. The CDR3 DNA reads as TGTGCCAGCAGTTACGAAGGGGGCCGGGGCTACACCTTC.

The chain links TRBV29-1 to TRBJ1-2; D not resolved. Germline CDR1 reads SQVTM; CDR2 reads ANQGSEA. The CDR3 length is 12 residues. Deletions cut 4 bases from V and 2 bases from J, with 8 bases between. Written as DNA, the CDR3 is TGCAGCGTTGGGTCACCGAACTATGGCTACACCTTC. Translating it yields CSVGSPNYGYTF.

This clone was detected only a few times. The chain carries TRBV4-1 and TRBJ2-7; 8 positions agree with TRBD1. The CDR3 consists of 15 residues. The V gene end was trimmed by 4 bases and the J gene end by 2 bases; junction bases not matched to a gene: 7. Germline lookup yields CDR1 MGHRA and CDR2 YSYEKL. This CDR3 reads CASSPGGQGTYEQYF. Written as DNA, the CDR3 is TGCGCCAGCAGCCCAGGAGGACAGGGAACCTACGAGCAGTACTTC.

The chain is built from TRBV2 and TRBJ2-6; 7 bases are shared with TRBD1. The CDR3 spans 18 residues. The germline gives CDR1 SNHLY, CDR2 FYNNEI. V dropped 5 bases and J dropped 1; count of bases not matched to a gene: 11. In DNA, the CDR3 is TGTGCCAGCAGTACCCATACAGGGGCCATATCTGGGGCCAACGTCCTGACTTTC. Translating gives CASSTHTGAISGANVLTF.

This chain joins TRBV6-6 and TRBJ2-2; D is uncertain. CDR1 MNHNY and CDR2 SVGAGI come from the germline V gene (reference sequence). V was pared by 4 bases and J by 6 bases, with 9 bases between. The CDR3 totals 13 residues. CDR3 sequence (DNA): TGTGCCAGCAGTTTAAGGCTGGCCGGGGAGCTGTTTTTT. It is translated as CASSLRLAGELFF.

The chain is built from TRBV5-5 and TRBJ2-1, with D perhaps being TRBD1 or TRBD2 (5 bases each). CDR3 size: 13 residues. The V gene lost 2 bases and the J gene lost 10 bases, with 13 bases spanning the gap. Germline values: CDR1 SGHKS, CDR2 YYEKEE (reference sequence). The CDR3 nucleotides are TGTGCCAGCAGCTTTTTGGGACCTAGGGAGCAGTTCTTC. It codes for CASSFLGPREQFF. Looking up the rest from reference TRBV5-5 and TRBJ2-1 gives the full variable domain: DAGVTQSPTHLIKTRGQQVTLRCSPISGHKSVSWYQQVLGQGPQFIFQYYEKEERGRGNFPDRFSARQFPNYSSELNVNALLLGDSALYLCASSFLGPREQFFGPGTRLTVL.

The chain combines TRBV5-5 with TRBJ1-2; D possibly corresponds to TRBD1 (6 bases). V was clipped by 3 bases and J by 0 bases, with 12 bases between them. This CDR3 comprises 15 residues. The V gene's germline CDR1 is SGHKS and CDR2 YYEKEE (reference sequence). CDR3 sequence reads: CASSYSGTPNYGYTF. CDR3 coding DNA: TGTGCCAGCAGCTACAGCGGGACACCTAACTATGGCTACACCTTC.

V gene TRBV9 combines with J gene TRBJ2-3, with 11 bases fitting TRBD2. V dropped 3 bases and J dropped 7; count of bases not matched to a gene: 7. Germline CDR1 and CDR2: SGDLS and YYNGEE. The CDR3 contains 15 residues. The CDR3 DNA is TGTGCCAGCAGCGGTTTAGCGGGAGGGTCGAATACGCAGTATTTT. This sequence encodes CASSGLAGGSNTQYF.

DNA of the CDR3: TGCGCCAGCAGCTTGCGGGACAGGGCGGCCGGGGAGCTGTTTTTT. As protein: CASSLRDRAAGELFF. This sequence joins TRBV5-1 and TRBJ2-2; 9 bases are a match to TRBD1. Germline assignment: CDR1 SGHRS and CDR2 YFSETQ. The CDR3 loop spans 15 amino acids. After removal of 1 base from V and 6 bases from J, the junction contained 4 bases not matched to a gene. The full variable domain, with the rest looked up from reference TRBV5-1 and TRBJ2-2, is KAGVTQTPRYLIKTRGQQVTLSCSPISGHRSVSWYQQTPGQGLQFLFEYFSETQRNKGNFPGRFSGRQFSNSRSEMNVSTLELGDSALYLCASSLRDRAAGELFFGEGSRLTVL.

This chain connects TRBV6-6 to TRBJ2-4; D unclear. This CDR3 has 13 residues. Germline values: CDR1 MNHNY, CDR2 SVGAGI (reference sequence). V gave up 8 bases and J gave up 0 bases, with 8 bases separating them. Written as DNA, the CDR3 is TGTGCCAGCTCGGGCCTAGCCAAAAACATTCAGTACTTC. Translating it yields CASSGLAKNIQYF.

This chain joins TRBV10-3 and TRBJ1-3, with D possibly TRBD1 on 5 matching bases. V was pared by 7 bases and J by 0 bases, with 10 bases between. The CDR3 is 14 residues long. Germline V gives CDR1 ENHRY, CDR2 SYGVKD. CDR3 protein: CAITEGYSGNTIYF. Here the CDR3 DNA reads TGTGCCATCACCGAGGGGTACTCTGGAAACACCATATATTTT.

V gene TRBV6-1 combines with J gene TRBJ1-4; D call uncertain. The V and J ends lost 4 bases and 0 bases respectively, with 12 bases between them. This CDR3 is 16 amino acids long. In germline, CDR1 is MNHNS, CDR2 SASEGT. DNA of the CDR3: TGTGCCAGCAGTGGGGTTGGAGAAGCAACTAATGAAAAACTGTTTTTT. This codes for CASSGVGEATNEKLFF.

The genes are TRBV7-2 and TRBJ2-4, with 7 bases identical to TRBD2. The CDR3 runs 16 residues. With 4 bases clipped from V and 4 bases from J, the junction kept 10 bases outside the gene matches. Germline V lookup: CDR1 SGHTA, CDR2 FQGNSA. For the CDR3, the DNA is TGTGCCAGCAGCTCGGGCTATGGGGGGGGTAAAAACATTCAGTACTTC. Its protein product is CASSSGYGGGKNIQYF.

This rearrangement joins TRBV19 to TRBJ1-5, with 11 bases matching TRBD1. Unmatched junction bases numbered 7, after V lost 3 bases and J lost 0 bases. Germline CDR1 and CDR2: LNHDA and SQIVND (reference sequence). This CDR3 has 18 amino acids. CDR3 DNA sequence: TGTGCCAGTAGTATGGGGACAGGGGGGGCCTATAGCAATCAGCCCCAGCATTTT. This codes for CASSMGTGGAYSNQPQHF.

V is TRBV27 and J is TRBJ2-1; D gene ambiguous. CDR1 and CDR2 (germline): MNHEY, SMNVEV (reference sequence). The V end was cut by 0 bases, the J end by 6 bases, with 9 bases between. CDR3 length: 14 residues. The chain's CDR3 is CASSLSRAPNEQFF. The DNA for the CDR3 is TGTGCCAGCAGTTTATCCCGGGCGCCCAATGAGCAGTTCTTC.

The rearrangement uses TRBV10-3 and TRBJ1-4; D is unresolved. This CDR3 region has 13 residues. V was clipped by 5 bases and J by 4 bases, with 8 bases between them. Looked up from germline, CDR1 is ENHRY and CDR2 is SYGVKD. The CDR3 DNA sequence: TGTGCCATCAGTACGGAAAGTAATGAAAAACTGTTTTTT. Amino acids: CAISTESNEKLFF.